The sequence of this T cell receptor (beta chain) was determined in a study of blood T cell repertoires in COVID-19. In the original workflow: Estimates of nucleated cell counts were drawn from the amplification of reference gene primers. Libraries were prepared by immunoSEQ multiplex PCR; TCRdb keeps only in-frame clonotypes and omits some of them. That table supplies the V and J calls and clone size; D and trimming were determined from the DNA. The repertoire holds around 99,000 clones, with more than 70% as singletons. The germline V gene has CDR1 MNHEY and CDR2 SVGAGI. The V end lost 6 bases, the J end lost 5 bases, and 13 bases lay between the germline ends. This CDR3 is built from 14 residues.

The receptor was derived from a man aged 45-60 years with active or convalescent COVID-19. V gene TRBV6-5 combines with J gene TRBJ1-4, with D possibly being TRBD1 (5 bases). Source material: peripheral blood. The CDR3, as DNA: TGTGCCAGCAGCAGGGTAGAGGTCAATGAAAAACTGTTTTTT. Its protein product is CASSRVEVNEKLFF.